Listed below are T cell receptor beta chains from one sample, sequenced in a study of blood T cell repertoires in COVID-19. Profiled with immunoSEQ multiplex PCR; TCRdb holds only in-frame clones, not every one. The data show about 160,000 clones, less than 90% seen once. Material for sequencing was PBMCs or T cells enriched from blood (not recorded which). The source of these receptors is a woman in her forties or fifties who had recovered from COVID-19. CDR3s include the opening cysteine and the closing phenylalanine or tryptophan. D genes are given only for firm matches. Only part of the rows carry a size: once, few, many, or a class if the clone is expanded.

v_call	d_call	j_call	clone_size	cdr3_aa	cdr3_nt
TRBV7-2	TRBD2	TRBJ2-1	-	CASSDRGFLAGGDYNEQFF	TGTGCCAGCAGCGATAGGGGCTTTCTAGCGGGGGGCGACTACAATGAGCAGTTCTTC
TRBV6-5	TRBD2	TRBJ2-1	once	CASRPGTSGSNEQFF	TGTGCCAGCAGGCCGGGGACTAGCGGGAGCAATGAGCAGTTCTTC
TRBV27	-	TRBJ2-7	few	CASSLRGLGDYEQYF	TGTGCCAGCAGTTTAAGGGGCTTAGGTGACTACGAGCAGTACTTC
TRBV7-9	TRBD1	TRBJ2-2	-	CASRSGGQGTNTGELFF	TGTGCCAGCAGATCCGGAGGACAGGGGACAAACACCGGGGAGCTGTTTTTT
TRBV12-3/TRBV12-4	TRBD1	TRBJ1-2	-	CASSRQGWYGYTF	TGTGCCAGCAGTAGACAGGGGTGGTATGGCTACACCTTC
TRBV4-2	-	TRBJ1-3	-	CASSQVRAEGNTIYF	TGTGCCAGCAGCCAAGTTCGCGCTGAGGGAAACACCATATATTTT
TRBV9	TRBD2	TRBJ2-3	-	CASSVTSTSGNTDTQYF	TGTGCCAGCAGCGTAACAAGTACTAGCGGAAACACAGATACGCAGTATTTT
TRBV24-1	-	TRBJ2-3	-	CATSDQNTDTQYF	TGTGCCACCAGTGATCAAAACACAGATACGCAGTATTTT
TRBV18	-	TRBJ1-2	-	CASSPNERTSRGGYTF	TGTGCCAGCTCCCCAAATGAAAGGACATCGCGGGGCGGCTACACCTTC
TRBV27	-	TRBJ1-2	few	CASSLDGTGYGYTF	TGTGCCAGCAGTTTAGATGGTACAGGCTATGGCTACACCTTC
TRBV3-1/TRBV3-2	TRBD1	TRBJ1-1	-	CASSPGTGTLNTEAFF	TGTGCCAGCAGCCCCGGGACAGGGACATTGAACACTGAAGCTTTCTTT
TRBV29-1	TRBD1	TRBJ1-2	-	CSVDWRTGGDYTF	TGCAGCGTTGATTGGAGGACAGGGGGTGACTACACCTTC
TRBV12-3/TRBV12-4	-	TRBJ2-7	few	CASSLGQRYEQYF	TGTGCCAGCAGTCTCGGACAGCGATACGAGCAGTACTTC
TRBV5-1	-	TRBJ1-6	once	CASSWGDWEGDSPLHF	TGCGCCAGCAGCTGGGGAGATTGGGAGGGTGATTCACCCCTCCACTTT
TRBV4-1	-	TRBJ1-5	-	CASSQGREPNQPQHF	TGCGCCAGCAGCCAAGGTAGGGAGCCCAATCAGCCCCAGCATTTT
TRBV24-1	TRBD1	TRBJ2-7	once	CATSDLWGTGELYF	TGTGCCACCAGTGATTTGTGGGGTACAGGGGAATTGTACTTC
TRBV12-3/TRBV12-4	-	TRBJ1-4	-	CASSLASEKLFF	TGTGCCAGCAGTTTAGCTAGTGAAAAACTGTTTTTT
TRBV11-2	-	TRBJ2-7	-	CASSFNGFGEPYF	TGTGCCAGCAGCTTCAATGGGTTTGGGGAGCCGTACTTC
TRBV7-2	-	TRBJ2-6	-	CASSFAGTGANVLTF	TGTGCCAGCAGCTTTGCAGGTACTGGGGCCAACGTCCTGACTTTC
TRBV9	TRBD1	TRBJ2-7	few	CASSVVYRTGEFFEQYF	TGTGCCAGCAGCGTAGTATATAGGACAGGAGAATTCTTCGAGCAGTACTTC
TRBV18	-	TRBJ2-4	-	CASSPGMLAKNIQYF	TGTGCCAGCTCACCAGGCATGCTAGCCAAAAACATTCAGTACTTC
TRBV7-2	-	TRBJ2-5	-	CASSFANKETQYF	TGTGCCAGCAGCTTTGCCAACAAAGAGACCCAGTACTTC
TRBV2	TRBD1	TRBJ2-1	few	CASWTGGYEQFF	TGTGCCAGCTGGACAGGGGGGTATGAGCAGTTCTTC
TRBV4-3	TRBD2	TRBJ2-3	once	CASSQTPWVGTSPVTDTQYF	TGCGCCAGCAGCCAAACACCGTGGGTGGGGACTAGCCCTGTCACAGATACGCAGTATTTT
TRBV18	-	TRBJ1-4	-	CASSPTTEQHRLFF	TGTGCCAGCTCACCAACGACAGAACAACACAGGCTGTTTTTT
TRBV10-3	-	TRBJ2-7	-	CAISESTGKIYEQYF	TGTGCCATCAGTGAGTCCACAGGGAAGATCTACGAGCAGTACTTC
TRBV3-1/TRBV3-2	-	TRBJ1-1	-	CASSHTTQGGAFF	TGTGCCAGCAGCCACACTACCCAGGGTGGCGCTTTCTTT
TRBV6-2/TRBV6-3	-	TRBJ1-6	-	CASSRLDGASSPLHF	TGTGCCAGCAGTCGCCTAGATGGAGCCTCCTCACCCCTCCACTTT